These 17 T cell receptor beta chains were sequenced from one sample in a study of T-cell memory formation after mild COVID-19. TCRdb re-called the 5' RACE reads with MiXCR, one entry per CDR3 protein. The data show about 610,000 distinct CDR3 sequences, around a sixth seen once. The source material was PBMCs or a T cell subset sorted from them (not recorded which). These TCRs come from an adult woman who had mild COVID-19 (a few samples of this study predate the infection). Cell type and time point are not known.

The sample holds a few counts of this clonotype. The chain links TRBV20-1 to TRBJ2-1, with TRBD2 matching over 8 bases. The CDR3 extends over 16 amino acids. The V gene's germline CDR1 is DFQATT and CDR2 SNEGSKA (reference sequence). Trimming removed 4 bases from V and 8 bases from J; junction bases left unmatched: 16. This chain's CDR3 is CSAMVRAGGGIDEQFF. The DNA of the CDR3 is TGCAGTGCTATGGTGCGGGCGGGAGGCGGTATCGATGAGCAGTTCTTC.

The chain employs TRBV10-3 and TRBJ2-7; D may be TRBD1 or TRBD2 (5 bases each). CDR1 and CDR2 (germline): ENHRY, SYGVKD. The CDR3 is 15 amino acids. V gave up 6 bases and J gave up 1 base, with 16 bases separating them. The CDR3 sequence: CAISGRGDPSYEQYF. The CDR3 DNA sequence: TGTGCCATCAGCGGGCGAGGGGACCCATCCTACGAGCAGTACTTC.

This chain connects TRBV5-6 to TRBJ2-7; 12 bases are shared with TRBD1. V lost 3 bases to trimming and J lost 4 bases; unmatched junction nucleotides: 5. CDR3 length equals 15 residues. Germline V gives CDR1 SGHDT, CDR2 YYEEEE. In DNA, the CDR3 is TGTGCCAGCAGCTCTGGGACAGGGGGCAGGTACGAGCAGTACTTC. Its translation is CASSSGTGGRYEQYF.

This chain connects TRBV7-9 to TRBJ1-1, with D unresolved. Germline V gives CDR1 SEHNR, CDR2 FQNEAQ (reference sequence). Trimming cost V 6 bases and J 1 base, with 9 bases left between them. The CDR3 has 13 amino acids. The CDR3 DNA reads TGTGCCAGCAGTATGGGTCGGAACACTGAAGCTTTCTTT. Encoded protein: CASSMGRNTEAFF.

V gene TRBV6-5 combines with J gene TRBJ1-1; a weak D match, TRBD1 (5 bases). There are 14 residues in the CDR3. The germline V gene has CDR1 MNHEY and CDR2 SVGAGI. Trimming removed 4 bases from V and 1 base from J, with 10 bases in between. The DNA of the CDR3 is TGTGCCAGCAGTTTACACGACAGGAACACTGAAGCTTTCTTT. Translating it yields CASSLHDRNTEAFF.

This clonotype was seen a few times. The V gene is TRBV24-1, the J gene TRBJ2-3; TRBD1 matches at 9 bases. The CDR3 extends over 17 amino acids. Germline values: CDR1 KGHDR, CDR2 SFDVKD. Trimming removed 4 bases from V and 7 bases from J; junction bases left unmatched: 14. DNA of the CDR3: TGTGCCACCAGTGACCGCTCAACAGGGGGCGCTGGGAATACGCAGTATTTT. This encodes CATSDRSTGGAGNTQYF.

This clonotype showed up many times. The chain has TRBV24-1 and TRBJ2-3; D may be TRBD1 or TRBD2 (5 bases each). Trimming took off 8 bases at V and 0 bases at J, with 8 bases between the two ends. Germline CDR1 and CDR2: KGHDR and SFDVKD. This CDR3 contains 13 residues. The CDR3 loop reads CATTRDSTDTQYF. The CDR3 coding sequence is TGTGCCACCACCCGGGACAGCACAGATACGCAGTATTTT.

The chain recombines TRBV4-1 with TRBJ2-7; 10 bases align to TRBD1. CDR3 size: 17 residues. The V gene's germline CDR1 is MGHRA and CDR2 YSYEKL. V shed 3 bases and J 1 base; nucleotides not matched to a gene: 9. CDR3 coding DNA: TGCGCCAGCAGCCACCCCGGAAGGGACAGGGGTTCCTACGAGCAGTACTTC. Its protein product is CASSHPGRDRGSYEQYF.

The sample holds a few counts of this clonotype. The J gene is TRBJ2-2, the V gene TRBV20-1; D possibly corresponds to TRBD2 (6 bases). The CDR3 is 17 amino acids. The germline gives CDR1 DFQATT, CDR2 SNEGSKA (reference sequence). Trimming removed 1 base at V and 7 bases at J, with 22 bases between. Here the CDR3 reads CSARAGLAMSIGGELFF. The DNA of the CDR3 is TGCAGTGCTAGAGCAGGGCTAGCGATGTCAATTGGCGGGGAGCTGTTTTTT.

This clonotype has a handful of counts. The chain employs TRBV5-1 and TRBJ1-2; D possibly corresponds to TRBD1 (6 bases). Between the trimmed V and J ends, which lost 3 bases and 8 bases, there was a span of 11 bases. Germline values: CDR1 SGHRS, CDR2 YFSETQ. There are 12 residues in the CDR3. The chain's CDR3 is CASSSGGGGYTF. CDR3 in DNA: TGCGCCAGCAGCTCCGGAGGGGGGGGCTACACCTTC.

This clonotype showed up just a few times. V and J are TRBV19 and TRBJ2-1; D not certain. The CDR3 runs 11 residues. CDR1 is LNHDA and CDR2 is SQIVND in the germline V gene (reference sequence). The V end was cut by 3 bases, the J end by 9 bases, with 6 bases between. The CDR3 sequence is CASSIWGEQFF. The CDR3 DNA reads TGTGCCAGTAGTATTTGGGGTGAGCAGTTCTTC.

The rearrangement uses TRBV6-2 or TRBV6-3 and TRBJ2-4, with D uncertain. The V gene's germline CDR1 is MNHEY and CDR2 SVGEGT. Trimming removed 5 bases at V and 1 base at J, with 15 bases between. The CDR3 is 16 residues long. The CDR3 is CASSILNLRAKNIQYF. The CDR3 DNA sequence: TGTGCCAGCAGTATACTAAATCTACGGGCCAAAAACATTCAGTACTTC.

This clonotype was detected a few times. The chain recombines TRBV5-1 with TRBJ2-3; 11 bases map to TRBD2. The V gene's germline CDR1 is SGHRS and CDR2 YFSETQ. V lost 4 bases and J lost 1; bases outside the gene matches: 5. This CDR3 is built from 16 residues. CDR3 coding DNA: TGCGCCAGCAGCCCGGTGACTAGCGGGGGCACAGATACGCAGTATTTT. Its protein product is CASSPVTSGGTDTQYF.

This clonotype was detected only a few times. The chain's CDR3 is CASSRRDWKETQYF. For the CDR3, the DNA is TGCGCCAGCAGCCGCCGGGACTGGAAAGAGACCCAGTACTTC. The chain couples TRBV5-1 to TRBJ2-5; possibly TRBD2 for D (6 bases). V lost 4 bases and J 3 bases, leaving 13 bases between the germline ends. The CDR3 has 14 residues. Germline lookup yields CDR1 SGHRS and CDR2 YFSETQ.

This clonotype appeared a few times. The chain recombines TRBV27 with TRBJ2-1; D unclear. Germline lookup yields CDR1 MNHEY and CDR2 SMNVEV (reference sequence). The germline V and J ends were trimmed by 2 bases and 7 bases, with 18 bases remaining between them. The CDR3 has 16 amino acids. For the CDR3, the DNA is TGTGCCAGCAGTTTAACCTTTAACGGGTTGAGAAATGAGCAGTTCTTC. This codes for CASSLTFNGLRNEQFF.

This clonotype was counted between two and nine times. V gene TRBV27 combines with J gene TRBJ2-5, with a possible D match to TRBD1 (6 bases). This CDR3 comprises 17 residues. From germline, CDR1 is MNHEY and CDR2 SMNVEV (reference sequence). Deletions cut 8 bases from V and 2 bases from J, with 24 bases between. The CDR3, as DNA: TGTGCCAGCCGCCTAATTAACAGGGTACTTCTTCAAGAGACCCAGTACTTC. Its protein product is CASRLINRVLLQETQYF.

This clonotype was counted a few times. This chain uses TRBV20-1 with TRBJ1-1; possible D gene TRBD1, 5 bases. The V end was cut by 3 bases, the J end by 5 bases, with 7 bases between. Germline V gene lookup returns CDR1 DFQATT and CDR2 SNEGSKA (reference sequence). This CDR3 contains 11 residues. In DNA form, the CDR3 reads TGCAGTGCTAGTTGGGGGACTGAAGCTTTCTTT. This translates into CSASWGTEAFF.